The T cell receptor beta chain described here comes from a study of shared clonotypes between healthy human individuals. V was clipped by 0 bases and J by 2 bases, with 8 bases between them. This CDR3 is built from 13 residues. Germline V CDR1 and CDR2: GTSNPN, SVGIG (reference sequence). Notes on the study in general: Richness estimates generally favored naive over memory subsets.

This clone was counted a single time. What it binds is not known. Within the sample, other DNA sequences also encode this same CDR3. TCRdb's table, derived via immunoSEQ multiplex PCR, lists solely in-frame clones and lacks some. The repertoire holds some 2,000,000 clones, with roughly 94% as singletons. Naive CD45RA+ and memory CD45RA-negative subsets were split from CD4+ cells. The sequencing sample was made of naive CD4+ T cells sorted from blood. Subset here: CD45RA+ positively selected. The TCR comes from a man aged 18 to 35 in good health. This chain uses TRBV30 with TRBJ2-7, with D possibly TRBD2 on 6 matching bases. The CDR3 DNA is TGTGCCTGGAGTGTTGGCGGGGCCTACGAGCAGTACTTC. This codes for CAWSVGGAYEQYF.